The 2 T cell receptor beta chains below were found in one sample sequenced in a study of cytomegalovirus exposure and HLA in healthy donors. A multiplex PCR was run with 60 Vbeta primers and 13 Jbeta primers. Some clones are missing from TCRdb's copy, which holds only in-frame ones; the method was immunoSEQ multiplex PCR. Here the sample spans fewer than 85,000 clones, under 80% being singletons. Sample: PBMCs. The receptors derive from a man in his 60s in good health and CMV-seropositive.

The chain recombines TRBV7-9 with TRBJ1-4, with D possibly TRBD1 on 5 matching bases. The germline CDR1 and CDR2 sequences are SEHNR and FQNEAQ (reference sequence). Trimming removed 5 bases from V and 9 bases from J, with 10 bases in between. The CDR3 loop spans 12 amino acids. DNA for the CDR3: TGTGCCAGCAGCCCTGGGGCAAAAAAACTGTTTTTT. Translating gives CASSPGAKKLFF.

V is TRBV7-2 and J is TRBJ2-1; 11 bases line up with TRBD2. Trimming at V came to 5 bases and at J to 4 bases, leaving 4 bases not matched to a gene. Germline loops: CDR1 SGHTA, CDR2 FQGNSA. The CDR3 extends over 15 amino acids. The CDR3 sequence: CASSSIAGGYNEQFF. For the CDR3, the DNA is TGTGCCAGCAGCAGCATAGCGGGAGGGTACAATGAGCAGTTCTTC. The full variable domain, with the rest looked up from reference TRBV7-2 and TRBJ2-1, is GAGVSQSPSNKVTEKGKDVELRCDPISGHTALYWYRQSLGQGLEFLIYFQGNSAPDKSGLPSDRFSAERTGGSVSTLTIQRTQQEDSAVYLCASSSIAGGYNEQFFGPGTRLTVL.